This entry concerns a single TCR beta chain. This specimen belongs to a study of blood T cell repertoires in COVID-19. Overall study: Sample material is recorded as cDNA or gDNA derived from T cells, B-cell-depleted T cells, or PBMCs.

Trimming took off 3 bases at V and 3 bases at J, with 11 bases between the two ends. In germline, CDR1 is DFQATT, CDR2 SNEGSKA (reference sequence). This CDR3 has 13 residues. In the original workflow: Reference gene primer amplification gave estimated nucleated cell counts. Method: immunoSEQ multiplex PCR; TCRdb's copy keeps in-frame clones and lacks some. The DNA gave D and trimming, while V, J and clone size come from that table. This table has 19,000 or so clones, around nine tenths appearing once. What was sequenced was peripheral blood. The chain joins TRBV20-1 to TRBJ1-2; D might be TRBD1 (5 bases). The sequence came from a man between 40 and 49 years old with active COVID-19. The CDR3 DNA sequence: TGCAGTGCTAGTTATGGCAGGGACTATGGCTACACCTTC. Translated: CSASYGRDYGYTF.